This T cell receptor (beta chain) is drawn from a study of shared clonotypes between healthy human individuals. The naive CD8 subset, CD45RO-negative cells positively selected for CCR7, excluded terminally differentiated effector memory CD45RA+ cells. As regards this clone: What it binds is not known.

Several immunoSEQ plates received, in even portions, the genomic DNA of each subset. Sequencing used immunoSEQ multiplex PCR; TCRdb keeps in-frame clones, though not all of them. The repertoire has about 2.1 million clones, 85% to 95% of them found once; the top ten carry about 1.8%. Per the germline V gene, CDR1 is SQVTM and CDR2 is ANQGSEA. The ends were cut back, 6 bases at V and 0 bases at J, with 14 bases in the middle. The CDR3 runs 14 residues. General study results and limits: Some clonotypes were shared by all four sorted-subset donors, while others were not shared. The non-shared ones had lower generation probabilities than the shared ones.

Input material: naive CD8+ T cells from PBMCs. V and J are TRBV29-1 and TRBJ1-2; no definite D call. This clonotype originated in a man aged 18 to 29 in good health. Some clones in this sample may be carry-over from other donors' samples. The DNA of the CDR3 is TGCAGCGTGGCCCCGGTGGGATCTAACTATGGCTACACCTTC. It is translated as CSVAPVGSNYGYTF.